Each of the 7 T cell receptor beta chains below was sequenced from the same sample in a study of T-cell reconstitution after alpha-beta-depleted transplantation in children. Unique molecular identifiers tagged the TCRbeta library. TCRdb itself ran the PCR reads through MiXCR, one entry per CDR3 protein. The table shows hundreds of thousands of distinct CDR3 sequences, with about 12% occurring only once. The specimen comprised PBMCs from the stem cell graft donor, sampled from the stem cell graft. The source is a human donor who donated a stem cell graft to a child with acute lymphoblastic leukemia.

The table lists this clonotype with many counts. The CDR3 DNA reads as TGTGCCAGCAGTGAATCGACAGGGAGGGATGAGCAGTTCTTC. Protein sequence: CASSESTGRDEQFF. The chain uses TRBV25-1 and TRBJ2-1, with D perhaps matching TRBD1 or TRBD2 (7 bases each). The germline V and J ends were trimmed by 1 base and 8 bases, with 12 bases remaining between them. Germline CDR1 is MGHDK and CDR2 is SYGVNS. The CDR3 is 14 amino acids.

As concerns this clonotype: With a much larger clone just one base away, this may be a read error. The V gene is TRBV25-1, the J gene TRBJ2-1; the D gene is possibly TRBD2 (6 bases). Germline V gene sequence: CDR1 MGHDK, CDR2 SYGVNS. The CDR3 has 15 amino acids. V was trimmed by 5 bases and J by 10 bases, leaving 21 bases between them. The CDR3 protein is CASSYRLDDLAEQFF. The CDR3 nucleotides are TGTGCCAGCAGTTACCGGTTGGACGATCTAGCGGAGCAGTTCTTC.

In its sample, this clonotype was seen a few times. This sequence joins TRBV6-1 and TRBJ2-3; 9 bases align to TRBD1. The J segment lost 6 bases and the V segment lost 4 bases, leaving 17 bases of the junction unmatched. Germline CDR1 reads MNHNS; CDR2 reads SASEGT. The CDR3 runs 18 residues. The CDR3 loop is CASSGKFFRDREEDTQYF. CDR3 DNA: TGTGCCAGCAGTGGGAAATTTTTCCGGGACAGGGAGGAGGATACGCAGTATTTT.

This clonotype has at least ten counts. The chain joins TRBV29-1 to TRBJ2-3; the D gene could be TRBD1 or TRBD2 (6 bases each). V shed 5 bases and J shed 3 bases, with 15 bases lying between them. CDR3 length: 14 amino acids. Germline CDR1 and CDR2: SQVTM and ANQGSEA. The CDR3 sequence: CSVIRGVETDTQYF. The CDR3 nucleotides are TGCAGCGTTATAAGGGGGGTTGAGACAGATACGCAGTATTTT.

This clonotype was counted at least ten times. The V and J genes are TRBV20-1 and TRBJ1-6; D gene unclear. From germline, CDR1 is DFQATT and CDR2 SNEGSKA (reference sequence). V was cut by 4 bases and J by 6 bases, with 10 bases left in between. The CDR3 runs 13 residues. DNA for the CDR3: TGCAGTGCTATCGGACCGTTTAATTCACCCCTCCACTTT. It encodes CSAIGPFNSPLHF.

This clonotype was seen a handful of times. J is TRBJ2-2 and V is TRBV19; D perhaps matches TRBD1 (5 bases). Germline loops: CDR1 LNHDA, CDR2 SQIVND (reference sequence). The CDR3 runs 15 residues. Trimming shortened V by 2 bases and J by 5 bases, and 12 bases separated the two germline ends. The CDR3 nucleotides read TGTGCCAGTAGTATAAAAGGGGTTGGGACCGGGGAGCTGTTTTTT. Amino acid sequence: CASSIKGVGTGELFF.

This clonotype was found a few times. The V gene is TRBV5-5, the J gene TRBJ2-3; no definite D call. The germline V gene has CDR1 SGHKS and CDR2 YYEKEE (reference sequence). V lost 2 bases and J 4 bases, leaving 8 bases between the germline ends. This CDR3 has 13 amino acids. CDR3 protein: CASSFTSADTQYF. The CDR3 DNA reads as TGTGCCAGCAGCTTCACGAGTGCAGATACGCAGTATTTT.